A selection of T cell receptor beta chains follows, all from one sample in a study of beta chain features in type 1 diabetes. Only in-frame clones appear in the TCRdb table, and some are missing; sequencing was by immunoSEQ multiplex PCR. The sample lists roughly 330,000 clones, roughly 13% occurring once. Sequencing was done on a sample of naive CD4+ T cells from blood. The origin of the receptors is a woman under 30 with type 1 diabetes. Both conserved end residues are part of each CDR3. A D gene is named only where the DNA matches it firmly. Some rows have no size entry. The others give once, few or many, or a class for an expanded clone.

>TRBV5-5|TRBD2|.|TRBJ2-7
TGTGCCAGCAGCTCCTGGACTAGAAAGGGCTACGAGCAGTACTTC
CASSSWTRKGYEQYF
>TRBV7-2|.|.|TRBJ2-3
TGTGCCAGCAGGAGAGGGGGAGGGATGGCAGATACGCAGTATTTT
CASRRGGGMADTQYF
>TRBV6-5|TRBD2|.|TRBJ2-3
TGTGCCAGCAGTTACGGTCTGCGGGGAGGGAGCGTTACGCAGTATTTT
CASSYGLRGGSVTQYF
>TRBV5-1|.|few|TRBJ1-2
TGCGCCAGCAGCTTGGCCGGGGGGGACTATGGCTACACCTTC
CASSLAGGDYGYTF
>TRBV7-9|.|.|TRBJ2-3
TGTGCCAGCAGCTTCTCGGGGACAGATACGCAGTATTTT
CASSFSGTDTQYF
>TRBV9|TRBD1|.|TRBJ2-1
TGTGCCAGCAGCGTCCACCGACAGGGAGACAATGAGCAGTTCTTC
CASSVHRQGDNEQFF
>TRBV6-1|TRBD2|.|TRBJ2-3
TGTGCCAGCAGTGAATACGCTAGCGGGAGCACAGATACGCAGTATTTT
CASSEYASGSTDTQYF
>TRBV28|TRBD2|.|TRBJ2-1
TGTGCCAGCAGTTCTCGCGGGAGGGGGGGTTACAATGAGCAGTTCTTC
CASSSRGRGGYNEQFF
>TRBV29-1|TRBD1|.|TRBJ1-2
TGCAGCGTCTCCAGGGGGGAATTTACTGGCTACACCTTC
CSVSRGEFTGYTF
>TRBV7-3|TRBD2|.|TRBJ2-2
TGTGCCAGCAGCCGAAGGACTAGCGGGAGGGCCTTAAACACCGGGGAGCTGTTTTTT
CASSRRTSGRALNTGELFF
>TRBV5-4|.|few|TRBJ2-1
TGTGCCAGCAGCTTGGCCGGCAGGGCCTTTTCCAATGAGCAGTTCTTC
CASSLAGRAFSNEQFF
>TRBV7-8|.|.|TRBJ2-3
TGTGCCAGCAGCTTTCCCAGGGATACGCAGTATTTT
CASSFPRDTQYF
>TRBV4-2|TRBD2|.|TRBJ2-1
TGTGCCAGCAGCCAAGATCTGGGGGGGAAGGGCTTCAATGAGCAGTTCTTC
CASSQDLGGKGFNEQFF
>TRBV7-9|TRBD1|.|TRBJ2-7
TGTGCCAGCAGCCTCCTAGGAAGGGGGCAAGACGAGCAGTACTTC
CASSLLGRGQDEQYF
>TRBV10-1|TRBD2|few|TRBJ2-3
TGCGCCAGCAGTGAAGCAAGCGGGAGCAATACGCAGTATTTT
CASSEASGSNTQYF
>TRBV2|TRBD1|.|TRBJ1-2
TGTGCCTTTTCACGGGACAGGGGTAACTATGGCTACACCTTC
CAFSRDRGNYGYTF
>TRBV5-4|TRBD2|.|TRBJ2-1
TGTGCCAGCAACATCCTAGCGGCGGATGAGCAGTTCTTC
CASNILAADEQFF
>TRBV18|.|.|TRBJ1-2
TGTGCCAGCTCACCAGACAGAAACTATGGCTACACCTTC
CASSPDRNYGYTF
>TRBV30|.|few|TRBJ2-1
TGTGCCTGGTCCCGGGACTCTGATGAGCAGTTCTTC
CAWSRDSDEQFF
>TRBV30|TRBD2|.|TRBJ2-7
TGTGCCTGGAGGCTCCAATATGGACTAGCGGGAGGCTACGAGCAGTACTTC
CAWRLQYGLAGGYEQYF
>TRBV29-1|TRBD1|few|TRBJ1-2
TGCAGCGTTGTACAGGGGAATACTAACTATGGCTACACCTTC
CSVVQGNTNYGYTF
>TRBV18|TRBD2|.|TRBJ2-4
TGTGCCAGCTCACCAGGGACTAGGTTGGCCAAAAACATTCAGTACTTC
CASSPGTRLAKNIQYF
>TRBV5-1|.|few|TRBJ2-1
TGCGCCAGCAGCTCCCTAGGGGGCAATGAGCAGTTCTTC
CASSSLGGNEQFF
>TRBV28|.|few|TRBJ1-5
TGTGCCAGCAGTTTTCTCGCGAATCAGCCCCAGCATTTT
CASSFLANQPQHF
>TRBV5-6|.|few|TRBJ2-5
TGTGCCAGCAGCTTCTTAGAGACCCAGTACTTC
CASSFLETQYF
>TRBV6-1|TRBD2|.|TRBJ2-3
TGTGCCAGCAGAGCGGGGACTAGCACACCAGATACGCAGTATTTT
CASRAGTSTPDTQYF
>TRBV2|.|few|TRBJ2-2
TGTGCCAGCAGTCCGCCGAGCCGGAGGGTGAACACCGGGGAGCTGTTTTTT
CASSPPSRRVNTGELFF
>TRBV6-5|.|few|TRBJ1-5
TGTGCCAGCAGTTTACAGGGCAATCAGCCCCAGCATTTT
CASSLQGNQPQHF
>TRBV19|TRBD1|few|TRBJ1-5
TGTGCCAGTAGGTGGACAGGCAACAATCAGCCCCAGCATTTT
CASRWTGNNQPQHF
>TRBV7-2|.|.|TRBJ2-2
TGTGCCAGCAGCTTTCCTAGAGACACCGGGGAGCTGTTTTTT
CASSFPRDTGELFF
>TRBV5-6|.|.|TRBJ2-2
TGTGCCAGCACTATAGGGGTCACCGGGGAGCTGTTTTTT
CASTIGVTGELFF
>TRBV2|.|few|TRBJ1-1
TGTGCCAGCACGCAGGGAAAGAACACTGAAGCTTTCTTT
CASTQGKNTEAFF
>TRBV5-4|TRBD1|.|TRBJ1-4
TGTGCCAGCAGCTTGGGTGGGACAGGGACCGGGAAACTGTTTTTT
CASSLGGTGTGKLFF
>TRBV11-2|.|few|TRBJ1-1
TGTGCCAGCAGCTTCCCGAGGAACCGGGACACTAATTGGGACACTGAAGCTTTCTTT
CASSFPRNRDTNWDTEAFF
>TRBV11-2|TRBD2|few|TRBJ2-1
TGTGCCAGCAGCTTGGGTACTAGCGGTCTCGGTTATGAGCAGTTCTTC
CASSLGTSGLGYEQFF
>TRBV5-1|.|.|TRBJ2-1
TGCGCCAGCAGCTCCCGATTGGGGCCCGGCTCCTACAATGAGCAGTTCTTC
CASSSRLGPGSYNEQFF
>TRBV7-9|.|.|TRBJ2-1
TGTGCCAGCAGCCCCCGAGGGAGGCTTGGTCCCCCGTCGGGCAATGAGCAGTTCTTC
CASSPRGRLGPPSGNEQFF
>TRBV19|TRBD1|few|TRBJ2-1
TGTGCCAGTAGGCCGGGACAGGGGCGATATGAGCAGTTCTTC
CASRPGQGRYEQFF
>TRBV7-2|TRBD2|few|TRBJ2-1
TGTGCCAGCAGCTTAGAGGCTAGCGGATACAATGAGCAGTTCTTC
CASSLEASGYNEQFF
>TRBV30|.|few|TRBJ2-2
TGTGCCTGGGGCGGTTCCGGGGAGCTGTTTTTT
CAWGGSGELFF
>TRBV9|TRBD1|once|TRBJ2-1
TGTGCCAGCAGCGTCCGGGACAGAAAATACAATGAGCAGTTCTTC
CASSVRDRKYNEQFF
>TRBV15|TRBD1|.|TRBJ1-1
TGTGCCACCAGCAGAGATTCACAGGGGGCTGTCCCCACTGAAGCTTTCTTT
CATSRDSQGAVPTEAFF
>TRBV11-2|.|few|TRBJ2-2
TGTGCCAGCAGCCCAACTTCCAACACCGGGGAGCTGTTTTTT
CASSPTSNTGELFF
>TRBV5-6|TRBD2|.|TRBJ2-1
TGTGCCAGCAGCCAGGGACTAGCGGGAGGCAATGAGCAGTTCTTC
CASSQGLAGGNEQFF
>TRBV6-5|.|few|TRBJ2-5
TGTGCCAGCAGTTACTCGTCCCAGGCCCCCTGGGAGACCCAGTACTTC
CASSYSSQAPWETQYF
>TRBV14|.|.|TRBJ2-2
TGTGCCAGCAGCCGGTGGAACGCGGTCGGGAACACCGGGGAGCTGTTTTTT
CASSRWNAVGNTGELFF
>TRBV6-5|TRBD1|.|TRBJ1-3
TGTGCCAGCAGTTCCTCACAGGGGGTAAACACCATATATTTT
CASSSSQGVNTIYF
>TRBV7-3|.|.|TRBJ2-2
TGTGCCAGCAGCCTCCTACCCCCGGGGAGCACCGGGGAGCTGTTTTTT
CASSLLPPGSTGELFF
>TRBV28|.|few|TRBJ1-5
TGTGCCAGCAGTGCAGGGCGGGAATTCAATCAGCCCCAGCATTTT
CASSAGREFNQPQHF
>TRBV7-2|.|.|TRBJ2-1
TGTGCCAGCAGCCGATACGAGAGGAACCAGTTCTTC
CASSRYERNQFF
>TRBV4-1|TRBD1|few|TRBJ2-2
TGCGCCAGCAGCCAGAGGGACAGGGGAGGAACCGGGGAGCTGTTTTTT
CASSQRDRGGTGELFF